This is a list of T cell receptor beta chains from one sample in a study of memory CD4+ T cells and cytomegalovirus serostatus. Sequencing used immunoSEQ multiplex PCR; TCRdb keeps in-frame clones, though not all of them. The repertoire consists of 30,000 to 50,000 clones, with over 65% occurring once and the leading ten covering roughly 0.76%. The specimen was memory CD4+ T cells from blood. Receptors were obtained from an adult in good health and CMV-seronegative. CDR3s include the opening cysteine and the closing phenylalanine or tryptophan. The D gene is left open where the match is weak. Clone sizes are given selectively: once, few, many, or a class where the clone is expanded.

CDR3 DNA: TGTGCCAGCAGTTTGGACAAATTTCAGCCCCAGCATTTT
CDR3 protein: CASSLDKFQPQHF
clone size: NA
D gene: NA
J gene: TRBJ1-5
V gene: TRBV2

CDR3 DNA: TGTGCCAGCTCACTAACTAGGGCGGATACGCAGTATTTT
CDR3 protein: CASSLTRADTQYF
clone size: NA
D gene: NA
J gene: TRBJ2-3
V gene: TRBV18

CDR3 DNA: TGTGCCAGCAGCCTAGGGACAGGCAACTCTGGGGCCAACGTCCTGACTTTC
CDR3 protein: CASSLGTGNSGANVLTF
clone size: NA
D gene: TRBD1
J gene: TRBJ2-6
V gene: TRBV4-2

CDR3 DNA: TGCGCCAGCAGCGTGGCGGGGGGGCAAGGCACAGATACGCAGTATTTT
CDR3 protein: CASSVAGGQGTDTQYF
clone size: NA
D gene: TRBD2
J gene: TRBJ2-3
V gene: TRBV5-1

CDR3 DNA: TGTGCCAGCTCACCAGACAGTTCCAACTACGAGCAGTACTTC
CDR3 protein: CASSPDSSNYEQYF
clone size: NA
D gene: NA
J gene: TRBJ2-7
V gene: TRBV18

CDR3 DNA: TGTGCCAGCAGCTTAGGGGGCCTGAGGGGTTCACCCCTCCACTTT
CDR3 protein: CASSLGGLRGSPLHF
clone size: NA
D gene: NA
J gene: TRBJ1-6
V gene: TRBV13

CDR3 DNA: TGTGCCAGCAGTTACGACAGCTCAGAGTCACCCCTCCACTTT
CDR3 protein: CASSYDSSESPLHF
clone size: NA
D gene: NA
J gene: TRBJ1-6
V gene: TRBV6-5

CDR3 DNA: TGTGCCTGGAGTAAGCCAGGGCGGCGTTACGAGGGTCAGCCCCAGCATTTT
CDR3 protein: CAWSKPGRRYEGQPQHF
clone size: NA
D gene: NA
J gene: TRBJ1-5
V gene: TRBV30

CDR3 DNA: TGTGCTAGTGGTTTGGTAGGGAAGACCCAGTACTTC
CDR3 protein: CASGLVGKTQYF
clone size: NA
D gene: NA
J gene: TRBJ2-5
V gene: TRBV12-5

CDR3 DNA: TGTGCCAGCAGGCGGGTCAGAACTTACTACGAGCAGTACTTC
CDR3 protein: CASRRVRTYYEQYF
clone size: NA
D gene: NA
J gene: TRBJ2-7
V gene: TRBV2

CDR3 DNA: TGTGCCAGCAGTCACGGGACAGCGTCAGGCTATGGCTACACCTTC
CDR3 protein: CASSHGTASGYGYTF
clone size: NA
D gene: TRBD1
J gene: TRBJ1-2
V gene: TRBV6-5

CDR3 DNA: TGTGCCAGCAGTGAAATGAGGACAGGAGGGAACACTGAAGCTTTCTTT
CDR3 protein: CASSEMRTGGNTEAFF
clone size: NA
D gene: TRBD1
J gene: TRBJ1-1
V gene: TRBV6-1

CDR3 DNA: TGCGCCAGCAGCTTGGCCCCAGGACTAGCGGGGTTCAATGAGCAGTTCTTC
CDR3 protein: CASSLAPGLAGFNEQFF
clone size: NA
D gene: TRBD2
J gene: TRBJ2-1
V gene: TRBV5-1

CDR3 DNA: TGCAGCGTAGGGCTTCTATCCGATACGCAGTATTTT
CDR3 protein: CSVGLLSDTQYF
clone size: NA
D gene: NA
J gene: TRBJ2-3
V gene: TRBV29-1

CDR3 DNA: TGTGCCTGGAGGCTAGGGAGGGAGACCCAGTACTTC
CDR3 protein: CAWRLGRETQYF
clone size: NA
D gene: NA
J gene: TRBJ2-5
V gene: TRBV30

CDR3 DNA: TGTGCCAGCAGCCCTCAGACAGGGGGAGGCCAGCCCCAGCATTTT
CDR3 protein: CASSPQTGGGQPQHF
clone size: NA
D gene: TRBD1
J gene: TRBJ1-5
V gene: TRBV7-2

CDR3 DNA: TGTGCCTGGAGTGAAGGGACAGATACGCAGTATTTT
CDR3 protein: CAWSEGTDTQYF
clone size: NA
D gene: NA
J gene: TRBJ2-3
V gene: TRBV30

CDR3 DNA: TGCGCCAGCAGCTTGGCCCCGGAACGCGGGGAGCTGTTTTTT
CDR3 protein: CASSLAPERGELFF
clone size: NA
D gene: NA
J gene: TRBJ2-2
V gene: TRBV5-1

CDR3 DNA: TGCGCCAGCAGCCGGACAGGAACTCCTAATGAAAAACTGTTTTTT
CDR3 protein: CASSRTGTPNEKLFF
clone size: once
D gene: TRBD1
J gene: TRBJ1-4
V gene: TRBV4-1

CDR3 DNA: TGTGCCAGCTTCAGGGAGGGGAACTATGGCTACACCTTC
CDR3 protein: CASFREGNYGYTF
clone size: NA
D gene: NA
J gene: TRBJ1-2
V gene: TRBV6-1

CDR3 DNA: TGTGCCAGCTCACGGGACAGGGGGCATCGTCGCACTGAAGCTTTCTTT
CDR3 protein: CASSRDRGHRRTEAFF
clone size: NA
D gene: TRBD1
J gene: TRBJ1-1
V gene: TRBV18

CDR3 DNA: TGTGCCAGCTCACCACCGGACAGGGCTTATGGCTACACCTTC
CDR3 protein: CASSPPDRAYGYTF
clone size: once
D gene: TRBD1
J gene: TRBJ1-2
V gene: TRBV18

CDR3 DNA: TGTGCCAGCAGGAGAGCGGGGGGGCCTTACAATGAGCAGTTCTTC
CDR3 protein: CASRRAGGPYNEQFF
clone size: NA
D gene: TRBD2
J gene: TRBJ2-1
V gene: TRBV6-1

CDR3 DNA: TGTGCCAGCAGCTTAGGGAGGATGAACACCGGGGAGCTGTTTTTT
CDR3 protein: CASSLGRMNTGELFF
clone size: NA
D gene: NA
J gene: TRBJ2-2
V gene: TRBV7-6

CDR3 DNA: TGTGCCACCAGCCCTCCCGGGGTTGCTGGAAACACCATATATTTT
CDR3 protein: CATSPPGVAGNTIYF
clone size: few
D gene: NA
J gene: TRBJ1-3
V gene: TRBV15

CDR3 DNA: TGTGCCAGCAGCCTTAGCGGTACCTACAATGAGCAGTTCTTC
CDR3 protein: CASSLSGTYNEQFF
clone size: NA
D gene: NA
J gene: TRBJ2-1
V gene: TRBV6-6

CDR3 DNA: TGCGCCAGCAGCTACGGGACAGTATCTACCGGGGAGCTGTTTTTT
CDR3 protein: CASSYGTVSTGELFF
clone size: NA
D gene: TRBD1
J gene: TRBJ2-2
V gene: TRBV5-1

CDR3 DNA: TGTGCCAGCTCACCACTAACATCCCTGAGCACTGAAGCTTTCTTT
CDR3 protein: CASSPLTSLSTEAFF
clone size: NA
D gene: NA
J gene: TRBJ1-1
V gene: TRBV18

CDR3 DNA: TGTGCCTGGAGTGTAACTGGTTTGGAAGCGACTTCACCCCTCCACTTT
CDR3 protein: CAWSVTGLEATSPLHF
clone size: NA
D gene: NA
J gene: TRBJ1-6
V gene: TRBV30

CDR3 DNA: TGCGCCAGCACCACTGGGTCCCCCAGTGGGACCTACGAGCAGTACTTC
CDR3 protein: CASTTGSPSGTYEQYF
clone size: NA
D gene: NA
J gene: TRBJ2-7
V gene: TRBV5-1

CDR3 DNA: TGTGCCAGCAGCACATCGGGACTCCTAGGGGAGACCCAGTACTTC
CDR3 protein: CASSTSGLLGETQYF
clone size: once
D gene: NA
J gene: TRBJ2-5
V gene: TRBV9

CDR3 DNA: TGTGCCAGCAGCTTAGTTGTAAGCGGCAGCTCTGGAAACACCATATATTTT
CDR3 protein: CASSLVVSGSSGNTIYF
clone size: few
D gene: NA
J gene: TRBJ1-3
V gene: TRBV7-9

CDR3 DNA: TGTGCCAGCAGTGAAGCGTCGGGGGGCGGGAATCAGCCCCAGCATTTT
CDR3 protein: CASSEASGGGNQPQHF
clone size: NA
D gene: NA
J gene: TRBJ1-5
V gene: TRBV6-1

CDR3 DNA: TGTGCCAGCTGTCCTGGGCCGAACACTGAAGCTTTCTTT
CDR3 protein: CASCPGPNTEAFF
clone size: NA
D gene: NA
J gene: TRBJ1-1
V gene: TRBV6-1

CDR3 DNA: TGTGCCAGCAGTGAATTGGGGAACACCGGGGAGCTGTTTTTT
CDR3 protein: CASSELGNTGELFF
clone size: once
D gene: NA
J gene: TRBJ2-2
V gene: TRBV25-1

CDR3 DNA: TGTGCCAGCAACCCAGACGGGGGCCTGGATACGCAGTATTTT
CDR3 protein: CASNPDGGLDTQYF
clone size: NA
D gene: NA
J gene: TRBJ2-3
V gene: TRBV9

CDR3 DNA: TGTGCCAGCAGTTACTCGTACGAAGTCGGAAACACCATATATTTT
CDR3 protein: CASSYSYEVGNTIYF
clone size: NA
D gene: NA
J gene: TRBJ1-3
V gene: TRBV6-5

CDR3 DNA: TGTGCCAGCGTTCGGACAGGGAAGGACTCTGGAAACACCATATATTTT
CDR3 protein: CASVRTGKDSGNTIYF
clone size: NA
D gene: TRBD1
J gene: TRBJ1-3
V gene: TRBV7-9

CDR3 DNA: TGTGCCAGCAGCCAAGGAGGATGGGCTTTCTTT
CDR3 protein: CASSQGGWAFF
clone size: NA
D gene: NA
J gene: TRBJ1-1
V gene: TRBV14

CDR3 DNA: TGTGCCAGCTCACCACCGGACAGGAGAGGGGAGACCCAGTACTTC
CDR3 protein: CASSPPDRRGETQYF
clone size: NA
D gene: TRBD1
J gene: TRBJ2-5
V gene: TRBV18

CDR3 DNA: TGTGCCAGCAGCCAACAGGGAGATGGGGGCATTCAGTACTTC
CDR3 protein: CASSQQGDGGIQYF
clone size: NA
D gene: NA
J gene: TRBJ2-4
V gene: TRBV7-9

CDR3 DNA: TGTGCCAGCTCAGGGACGCCGGCAGGCTGGTATGGCTACACCTTC
CDR3 protein: CASSGTPAGWYGYTF
clone size: NA
D gene: NA
J gene: TRBJ1-2
V gene: TRBV18

CDR3 DNA: TGTGCCAGCAGCTTATCAGGGACATATAATTCACCCCTCCACTTT
CDR3 protein: CASSLSGTYNSPLHF
clone size: NA
D gene: NA
J gene: TRBJ1-6
V gene: TRBV7-9